The rows below give T cell receptor beta chains drawn from one sample of a study of blood T cell repertoires in COVID-19. Using immunoSEQ multiplex PCR, the repertoire was profiled, and TCRdb retains in-frame clones only, with some absent. Of about 370,000 clones listed, 75% to 90% were seen once; the top ten hold 1%. Sequenced: PBMCs or T cells enriched from blood (not recorded which). These receptors came from a man aged 18 to 30 who had recovered from COVID-19. CDR3s include the opening cysteine and the closing phenylalanine or tryptophan. The order of the fields is V gene, J gene, clone size, D gene, CDR3 DNA, CDR3 protein. A D gene is named only where the DNA matches it firmly. A clone size is listed for some rows: how often the clone was seen (once, few, many), or a class if it is expanded.

TRBV19	TRBJ2-2	NA	NA	TGTGCCAGTAGGACAACAGGTACCGGGGAGCTGTTTTTT	CASRTTGTGELFF
TRBV2	TRBJ2-1	NA	NA	TGTGCCAGCAGCTTACCGGGACTCCCCTACAATGAGCAGTTCTTC	CASSLPGLPYNEQFF
TRBV5-1	TRBJ2-1	once	TRBD1	TGCGCCAGCAGCTTGCCCTCGACAGGGTACAATGAGCAGTTCTTC	CASSLPSTGYNEQFF
TRBV7-8	TRBJ1-1	NA	NA	TGTGCCAGCAGCTTATATTCGGTCATCGGGACTAATAACACTGAAGCTTTCTTT	CASSLYSVIGTNNTEAFF
TRBV14	TRBJ1-1	NA	NA	TGTGCCAGCAGCTCGACAGCGAACACTGAAGCTTTCTTT	CASSSTANTEAFF
TRBV6-1	TRBJ1-6	NA	NA	TGTGCCAGCAGTGAATTCGGTGATTCACCCCTCCACTTT	CASSEFGDSPLHF
TRBV5-5	TRBJ1-5	NA	NA	TGTGCCAGCAGCTTGGAAGGAGATAGCAATCAGCCCCAGCATTTT	CASSLEGDSNQPQHF
TRBV29-1	TRBJ1-5	NA	TRBD1	TGCAGCGTTGGACAGGGGACAAATCAGCCCCAGCATTTT	CSVGQGTNQPQHF
TRBV10-1	TRBJ1-6	NA	TRBD1	TGCGCCAGCAGCCCCGGGACAGGGAAAGGTTCACCCCTCCACTTT	CASSPGTGKGSPLHF
TRBV30	TRBJ1-5	NA	NA	TGTGCCTGGAGTGTACAGGGAAAAGGTAATCAGCCCCAGCATTTT	CAWSVQGKGNQPQHF
TRBV3-1/TRBV3-2	TRBJ1-1	NA	NA	TGTGCCAGCAGCCAAGGGACAGCTTATAACACTGAAGCTTTCTTT	CASSQGTAYNTEAFF
TRBV6-5	TRBJ1-1	NA	TRBD1	TGTGCCAGCAGTTACTCCATACAGGGGGACACTGAAGCTTTCTTT	CASSYSIQGDTEAFF
TRBV19	TRBJ2-2	NA	TRBD1	TGTGCCAGTAGTTACTCGACAGGGTCCACCGGGGAGCTGTTTTTT	CASSYSTGSTGELFF
TRBV5-1	TRBJ2-3	NA	TRBD2	TGCGCCAGCAGCCCGGGGACTAGCGGGGGCACAGATACGCAGTATTTT	CASSPGTSGGTDTQYF
TRBV12-5	TRBJ1-2	NA	NA	TGTGCTAGTGGTACCCCAGGGGTTGGCTACACCTTC	CASGTPGVGYTF
TRBV11-2	TRBJ1-6	NA	NA	TGTGCCAGCAGCCCGCGTCAGGGGCAAAATTCACCCCTCCACTTT	CASSPRQGQNSPLHF
TRBV6-5	TRBJ1-1	NA	NA	TGTGCCGGGGGCAGGCCCCCAAACACTGAAGCTTTCTTT	CAGGRPPNTEAFF
TRBV10-3	TRBJ2-3	NA	TRBD2	TGTGCCATTGCCGGGACTAGCGGCCACACAGATACGCAGTATTTT	CAIAGTSGHTDTQYF
TRBV7-8	TRBJ1-2	NA	NA	TGTGCCAGCAGCCAAGGACAGCTGGTTTCTTATGGCTACACCTTC	CASSQGQLVSYGYTF
TRBV12-3/TRBV12-4	TRBJ2-5	NA	TRBD2	TGTGCCAGCGGGGGGGGGTACCAAGAGACCCAGTACTTC	CASGGGYQETQYF
TRBV6-4	TRBJ2-7	NA	TRBD2	TGTGCCAGCACGAGACTAGCGGGTGTGCCCAAAGGGCCAGGAATCGTCGAGCAGTACTTC	CASTRLAGVPKGPGIVEQYF
TRBV5-4	TRBJ2-1	NA	TRBD2	TGTGCCAGCAGCCTTGAGCTTAGCGGGCCCTACAATGAGCAGTTCTTC	CASSLELSGPYNEQFF
TRBV3-1/TRBV3-2	TRBJ2-7	NA	NA	TGTGCCAGCAGTGGGGGGATCAGCCGGGCCGAGCAGTACTTC	CASSGGISRAEQYF
TRBV7-9	TRBJ1-6	NA	NA	TGTGCCAGCAGCCCTCACGCCGATGCGGTTTCACCCCTCCACTTT	CASSPHADAVSPLHF
TRBV7-9	TRBJ2-1	few	NA	TGTGCCAGCAGCCTGCAGGGAAATGAGCAGTTCTTC	CASSLQGNEQFF
TRBV11-2	TRBJ1-5	NA	TRBD1	TGTGCCAGCAGCTTATTGGGACAGGGAGGGGATCAGCCCCAGCATTTT	CASSLLGQGGDQPQHF
TRBV7-3	TRBJ2-1	NA	TRBD1	TGTGCCAGCAGTCACCGACAGGGTCACTACAATGAGCAGTTCTTC	CASSHRQGHYNEQFF
TRBV6-5	TRBJ2-2	NA	NA	TGTGTAATTGGGGGGTCCACCGGGGAGCTGTTTTTT	CVIGGSTGELFF
TRBV4-1	TRBJ2-1	NA	NA	TGCGCCAGCAGCCAACCCACCAGACCCGAGGGATATGAGCAGTTCTTC	CASSQPTRPEGYEQFF
TRBV5-1	TRBJ2-2	NA	NA	TGCGCCAGCAGCCCCCGGGAGACCGGGGAGCTGTTTTTT	CASSPRETGELFF
TRBV5-1	TRBJ2-1	NA	NA	TGCGCCAGCCGTCAGTCAGGTGGTATCTACAATGAGCAGTTCTTC	CASRQSGGIYNEQFF
TRBV5-8	TRBJ1-2	NA	NA	TGTGCCAGCAGCTTTGGGAGTACAGGGATGAGGGGCTACACCTTC	CASSFGSTGMRGYTF
TRBV28	TRBJ1-6	NA	NA	TGTGCCAGTTACGGACTGGGGGGTGGCTCACCCCTCCACTTT	CASYGLGGGSPLHF
TRBV18	TRBJ1-3	NA	NA	TGTGCCAGCTCACCAGATGCAGGGTGGAACACCATATATTTT	CASSPDAGWNTIYF
TRBV2	TRBJ1-5	NA	TRBD1	TGTGCCAGCAGTGGGAGGACAGGGGTTCGCTATAGCAATCAGCCCCAGCATTTT	CASSGRTGVRYSNQPQHF
TRBV28	TRBJ1-5	few	NA	TGTGCCAGTATCCAGGGATTTTATAGCAATCAGCCCCAGCATTTT	CASIQGFYSNQPQHF
TRBV7-3	TRBJ2-1	NA	NA	TGTGCCAGCAGCTTATCAGGTACCTCCTACAATGAGCAGTTCTTC	CASSLSGTSYNEQFF
TRBV6-5	TRBJ1-1	NA	NA	TGTGCCTCCCGACGTGCGCAGGGGTGGACTGAAGCTTTCTTT	CASRRAQGWTEAFF
TRBV29-1	TRBJ2-7	NA	NA	TGCAGCGTTATCCCAACTTACGGGAGTGTGTACGAGCAGTACTTC	CSVIPTYGSVYEQYF
TRBV5-1	TRBJ2-4	NA	TRBD2	TGCGCCAGCAGCTTGGTGTTAGCGGGAGGGCCAAGGGCCAAAAACATTCAGTACTTC	CASSLVLAGGPRAKNIQYF
TRBV6-6	TRBJ2-1	NA	NA	TGTGCCAGCAGTTTGGGGAGTAACAATGAGCAGTTCTTC	CASSLGSNNEQFF
TRBV5-6	TRBJ1-2	NA	NA	TGTGCCAGCAGCTTGACGGCCAGGGATGCCTATGGCTACACCTTC	CASSLTARDAYGYTF
TRBV6-5	TRBJ2-1	NA	TRBD1	TGTGCCAGCAGCCCAGGGACAGGGCCTTACAATGAGCAGTTCTTC	CASSPGTGPYNEQFF
TRBV7-8	TRBJ1-4	NA	NA	TGTGCCAGCAGCTTTACGCGGGAAAAACTGTTTTTT	CASSFTREKLFF
TRBV11-2	TRBJ2-7	NA	NA	TGTGCCAGCAGGGCCGTCTCTCCAGAGCAGTACTTC	CASRAVSPEQYF